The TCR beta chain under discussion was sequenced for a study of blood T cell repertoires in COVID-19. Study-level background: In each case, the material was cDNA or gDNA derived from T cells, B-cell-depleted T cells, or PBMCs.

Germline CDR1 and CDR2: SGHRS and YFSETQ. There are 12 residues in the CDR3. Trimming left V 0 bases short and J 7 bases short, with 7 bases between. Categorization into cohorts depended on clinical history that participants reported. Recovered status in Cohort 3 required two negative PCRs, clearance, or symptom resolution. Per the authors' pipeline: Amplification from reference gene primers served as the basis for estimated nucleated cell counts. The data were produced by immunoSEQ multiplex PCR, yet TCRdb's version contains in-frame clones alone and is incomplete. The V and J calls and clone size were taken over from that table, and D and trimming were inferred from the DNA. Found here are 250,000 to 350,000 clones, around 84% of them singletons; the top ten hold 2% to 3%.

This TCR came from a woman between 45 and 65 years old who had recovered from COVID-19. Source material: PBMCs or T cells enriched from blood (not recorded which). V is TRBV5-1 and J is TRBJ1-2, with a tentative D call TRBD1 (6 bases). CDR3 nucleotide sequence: TGCGCCAGCAGCTTGGAGGGGGTTGGCTACACCTTC. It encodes CASSLEGVGYTF.